The 24 T cell receptor beta chains below come from one sample, sequenced in a study of control samples from healthy donors and cancer patients (dated by TCRdb to the early 2020s). Library construction relied on the immunoSEQ multiplex PCR assay. TCRdb obtained this table from immuneACCESS and retained in-frame rearrangements with V and J assigned. These tables miss some clones; where compared with another copy, unresolved V genes account for less than half of the shortfall, and the remainder is unexplained. The sample table shows 110,000 to 150,000 clones, and roughly nine tenths are seen once. 8.7% of the sample rests with the top ten. The material sequenced was blood. These receptors originate from a woman under 40 in good health.

The rearrangement uses TRBV30 and TRBJ1-4, with 7 bases matching TRBD1. The CDR3 length is 15 residues. After removal of 1 base from V and 1 base from J, the junction contained 3 bases not matched to a gene. Looked up from germline, CDR1 is GTSNPN and CDR2 is SVGIG (reference sequence). The CDR3 loop reads CAWSAPGGTNEKLFF. DNA for the CDR3: TGTGCCTGGAGTGCCCCAGGGGGAACTAATGAAAAACTGTTTTTT.

CDR3 coding DNA: TGTGCCAGCAGGTTTAGCGGGAGGGCTTCGGGGGAGCTGTTTTTT. This codes for CASRFSGRASGELFF. The gene calls are TRBV3-1 (or the pseudogene TRBV3-2) and TRBJ2-2, with 11 bases matching TRBD2. Trimming at V came to 6 bases and at J to 8 bases, leaving 8 bases not matched to a gene. Germline CDR1 LGHDT, CDR2 YNNKEL (reference sequence). The CDR3 is 15 amino acids.

CDR3 nucleotides: TGTGCCAGCAGCTTACTAGCGGGAGGTAACACCGGGGAGCTGTTTTTT. Translation: CASSLLAGGNTGELFF. V is TRBV11-2 and J is TRBJ2-2; TRBD2 matches 11 bases. This CDR3 is built from 16 residues. V was clipped by 2 bases and J by 2 bases; unmatched bases: 1. Germline V gene data show CDR1 as SGHAT and CDR2 as FQNNGV.

The chain uses TRBV6-4 and TRBJ2-2; D might be TRBD1 or TRBD2, each matching 5 bases. The CDR3 is 15 amino acids. Looked up from germline, CDR1 is MRHNA and CDR2 is SNTAGT. With 3 bases removed from V and 3 bases from J, the gap between germline ends came to 11 bases. The CDR3 nucleotides read TGTGCCAGCAGTGAGCTGGGGGAAGACACCGGGGAGCTGTTTTTT. Its protein is CASSELGEDTGELFF.

This clone was recorded only once. The CDR3 region is CASRGRVNTEAFF. Here the CDR3 DNA reads TGTGCCAGTAGGGGCAGGGTGAACACTGAAGCTTTCTTT. The chain links TRBV19 to TRBJ1-1, with D maybe TRBD1 (5 bases). The V gene lost 6 bases and the J gene lost 0 bases, with 8 bases spanning the gap. This CDR3 spans 13 amino acids. Germline CDR1 is LNHDA and CDR2 is SQIVND (reference sequence).

The chain couples TRBV2 to TRBJ2-1; D not certain. Germline CDR1 reads SNHLY; CDR2 reads FYNNEI. The ends were cut back, 5 bases at V and 10 bases at J, with 9 bases in the middle. The CDR3 runs 11 residues. In nucleotides, the CDR3 is TGTGCCAGCAGTAGCTCCCGGGAGCAGTTCTTC. Protein: CASSSSREQFF.

The CDR3 spells CASSTRDLEQYF. CDR3 DNA sequence: TGTGCCAGCAGCACCCGGGACCTGGAGCAGTACTTC. The V gene is TRBV3-1 (or the pseudogene TRBV3-2), the J gene TRBJ2-7; D is tentatively TRBD1 or TRBD2 (5 bases each). The length of the CDR3 is 12 residues. Trimming removed 5 bases at V and 7 bases at J, with 12 bases between. Germline values: CDR1 LGHDT, CDR2 YNNKEL (reference sequence).

A single count supports this clone. This chain links TRBV7-9 with TRBJ1-2; 8 nucleotides match TRBD1. J was trimmed by 6 bases and V by 3 bases; bases with no gene match: 9. Germline V gene sequence: CDR1 SEHNR, CDR2 FQNEAQ (reference sequence). The CDR3 is 15 residues long. CDR3 bases: TGTGCCAGCAGCTTGGGGGACAGGTCCCCAAATGGCTACACCTTC. Encoded protein: CASSLGDRSPNGYTF.

V gene TRBV6-6 combines with J gene TRBJ2-5, with D maybe TRBD2 (6 bases). Looked up from germline, CDR1 is MNHNY and CDR2 is SVGAGI (reference sequence). V was cut by 4 bases and J by 2 bases, with 14 bases left in between. The CDR3 has 15 residues. CDR3: CASSSPRLAQETQYF. In DNA, the CDR3 is TGTGCCAGCAGTTCCCCACGGCTAGCGCAAGAGACCCAGTACTTC.

The rearrangement links TRBV2 to TRBJ1-2; no clear D. CDR1 is SNHLY, CDR2 FYNNEI, per germline. Between the trimmed V and J ends, which lost 1 base and 4 bases, there was a span of 13 bases. This CDR3 comprises 15 residues. In nucleotides, the CDR3 is TGTGCCAGCAGTGAAGGGGAGGGAACCGCCTATGGCTACACCTTC. Amino acids: CASSEGEGTAYGYTF.

This chain links TRBV30 with TRBJ1-1; D is undetermined. There are 12 residues in the CDR3. Trimming stripped 1 base from V and 8 bases from J, with 11 bases between. Germline V CDR1 and CDR2: GTSNPN, SVGIG (reference sequence). The CDR3: CAWSAGMGEAFF. CDR3 DNA sequence: TGTGCCTGGAGTGCCGGGATGGGGGAAGCTTTCTTT.

CDR3 region: CASSLGRGPGELFF. In DNA form, the CDR3 reads TGTGCCAGCAGCTTAGGCAGGGGCCCCGGGGAGCTGTTTTTT. J is TRBJ2-2 and V is TRBV7-2; TRBD1 might be the D (6 bases). CDR3 length: 14 amino acids. The V end lost 1 base, the J end lost 6 bases, and 9 bases lay between the germline ends. Germline lookup yields CDR1 SGHTA and CDR2 FQGNSA. Combining the CDR3 with reference TRBV7-2 and TRBJ2-2 gives the whole variable domain GAGVSQSPSNKVTEKGKDVELRCDPISGHTALYWYRQSLGQGLEFLIYFQGNSAPDKSGLPSDRFSAERTGGSVSTLTIQRTQQEDSAVYLCASSLGRGPGELFFGEGSRLTVL.

This clone was seen once. V usage is TRBV5-4 and J usage is TRBJ1-5; D gene uncertain. Per the germline V gene, CDR1 is SGHNT and CDR2 is YYREEE (reference sequence). This CDR3 contains 13 residues. The V end lost 4 bases, the J end lost 1 base, and 6 bases lay between the germline ends. CDR3 residues: CASSADSNQPQHF. The CDR3 region has the DNA TGTGCCAGCAGCGCGGACAGCAATCAGCCCCAGCATTTT.

The chain recombines TRBV3-1 (or the pseudogene TRBV3-2) with TRBJ2-2, with D perhaps TRBD2 (6 bases). Germline CDR1 is LGHDT and CDR2 is YNNKEL (reference sequence). This CDR3 spans 16 amino acids. Trimming shortened V by 1 base and J by 6 bases, and 15 bases separated the two germline ends. The CDR3 DNA reads TGTGCCAGCAGCCAAGTAGCCGGGAGCCATGCCGGGGAGCTGTTTTTT. It encodes CASSQVAGSHAGELFF.

This clone was found a few times. The same CDR3 also results from other DNA sequences found in this sample. The V gene is TRBV4-2, the J gene TRBJ2-7; possible D gene TRBD1, 5 bases. Trimming took 1 base from V and 0 from J, leaving 7 bases between them. Germline V CDR1 and CDR2: LGHNA, YNFKEQ. This CDR3 is 14 amino acids long. CDR3 bases: TGTGCCAGCAGCCAAGGGGGCAGCTCCTACGAGCAGTACTTC. It encodes CASSQGGSSYEQYF.

The chain employs TRBV9 and TRBJ2-1; 7 nucleotides align to TRBD2. This CDR3 spans 15 amino acids. Trimming cost V 1 base and J 6 bases; bases outside gene matches: 7. Germline CDR1 SGDLS, CDR2 YYNGEE. CDR3 sequence: CASSVREGRGNEQFF. In nucleotides, the CDR3 is TGTGCCAGCAGCGTAAGGGAAGGGAGGGGCAATGAGCAGTTCTTC.

The chain carries TRBV10-3 and TRBJ2-1, with 13 bases aligning to TRBD2. The junction had 13 bases not matched to a gene; V was cut back by 6 bases and J by 2 bases. CDR3 length equals 19 residues. Germline V gene sequence: CDR1 ENHRY, CDR2 SYGVKD. The CDR3 sequence is CAIRPILTSGRAPYNEQFF. CDR3 nucleotides: TGTGCCATCAGGCCCATATTAACTAGCGGGAGGGCCCCCTACAATGAGCAGTTCTTC.

The genes are TRBV2 and TRBJ1-2; D gene ambiguous. Trimming removed 10 bases at V and 3 bases at J, with 15 bases between. Per germline, CDR1 SNHLY and CDR2 FYNNEI. The CDR3 loop spans 13 amino acids. The chain's CDR3 is CATNDIGDYGYTF. In DNA form, the CDR3 reads TGTGCCACCAACGATATTGGTGACTATGGCTACACCTTC.

This clone has only one observation. The chain joins TRBV28 to TRBJ2-7; 11 bases map to TRBD2. Trimming cost V 6 bases and J 1 base; bases outside gene matches: 8. In germline, CDR1 is MDHEN, CDR2 SYDVKM. The CDR3 loop spans 16 amino acids. CDR3 sequence (DNA): TGTGCCAGCAGCTCACCTCTAGCGGGAGGTTCCTACGAGCAGTACTTC. Translation gives CASSSPLAGGSYEQYF.

The sample holds a few counts of this clone. The chain is built from TRBV15 and TRBJ2-3, with TRBD2 matching over 10 bases. Germline V gene data show CDR1 as LNHNV and CDR2 as YYDKDF (reference sequence). This CDR3 comprises 16 residues. After removal of 1 base from V and 2 bases from J, the junction contained 3 bases not matched to a gene. CDR3 region: CATSRVLAGNTDTQYF. CDR3 DNA: TGTGCCACCAGCAGAGTACTAGCGGGAAACACAGATACGCAGTATTTT.

The chain uses TRBV29-1 and TRBJ2-7; possible D gene TRBD2, 5 bases. The CDR3 length is 13 residues. In germline, CDR1 is SQVTM, CDR2 ANQGSEA. V lost 5 bases and J lost 3, with 14 bases in between. The CDR3 DNA is TGCAGCGTTACTGTTAGCGCCGACTACGAGCAGTACTTC. Encoded protein: CSVTVSADYEQYF.

This rearrangement joins TRBV6-5 to TRBJ1-3; D call uncertain. Trimming shortened V by 6 bases and J by 0 bases, and 12 bases separated the two germline ends. In germline, CDR1 is MNHEY, CDR2 SVGAGI. CDR3 length equals 15 residues. CDR3 DNA: TGTGCCAGCAGCCCCAGTGGGATCTCTGGAAACACCATATATTTT. It encodes CASSPSGISGNTIYF.

This clone appeared once. The chain links TRBV27 to TRBJ2-1; 9 nucleotides line up with TRBD1. V gave up 5 bases and J gave up 8 bases; unmatched junction bases: 13. The CDR3 spans 16 residues. CDR1 and CDR2 (germline): MNHEY, SMNVEV (reference sequence). The CDR3 bases are TGTGCCAGCAGTACGAGGGGACAGGGAACTTGGGATGAGCAGTTCTTC. Translation gives CASSTRGQGTWDEQFF.

The chain combines TRBV2 with TRBJ2-5; 7 nucleotides match TRBD1. The length of the CDR3 is 15 residues. Germline V gene data show CDR1 as SNHLY and CDR2 as FYNNEI. V lost 5 bases and J lost 6; bases outside the gene matches: 12. The CDR3 here is CASSTGTELPKTQYF. In DNA, the CDR3 is TGTGCCAGCAGTACCGGGACAGAGCTGCCCAAGACCCAGTACTTC.